This record concerns one TCR delta chain sequence. This clone was found many times. Its recognized antigen is unknown. TCRdb's protein for this DNA is that of a much larger clone and differs from the translation at residue 4, likely a read error; the protein shown is the DNA translation. The data stem from a study of γδ T cells in repeated Plasmodium falciparum infection (dated by TCRdb to the early 2020s). In terms of the full investigation: The natural-infection arm enrolled Malian children exposed to intense seasonal malaria transmission and compared the Malian children with Australian children matched for age and gender. Samples from controlled-infection subjects were taken at baseline, just before selected infections, and 21 days after each infection. Using both natural infection in Mali and controlled human malaria infection, the study looked at the way repeated Plasmodium falciparum infection shapes the human gammadelta T cell repertoire. Several malaria-naive U.S. adults underwent four controlled human malaria infections by bites from P. falciparum NF54-infected Anopheles stephensi mosquitoes over around 590 days. The gammadelta TCR repertoires from Mali were analysed in two ways: cross-sectionally during periods with no transmission, and longitudinally across episodes of acute febrile malaria. Summary of the overall study and its limitations: Vdelta2-negative gammadelta TCR repertoires from Malian children appeared more clonally expanded, less diverse and less shared than those of Australian children. The Malian cohort came from a small rural village of predominantly one ethnic group, limiting generalizability. In Vdelta2-negative, largely Vdelta1+, gammadelta TCR repertoires, repeated controlled infections appeared to drive waves of new clonotype selection. The controlled-infection cohort was small, limiting analysis of inter-individual variability in gammadelta T cell responses. Vgamma9/Vdelta2+ TCR repertoires kept a highly stable polyclonal repertoire across time and infection, and many TCRgamma sequences overlapped between individuals.

The CDR3 runs 18 residues from the cysteine to the phenylalanine. Left in the record is the CDR3 DNA by itself, 54 bases read in frame from the first base. CDR1 GEAIGNYY and CDR2 EKD were looked up in the germline V gene. The trim is 5 bases for V and 0 bases for J, with a gap of 24 bases between the germline ends. Vgamma9/Vdelta2+ and Vdelta2-negative gammadelta T cell populations were flow-sorted from peripheral blood mononuclear cells for bulk TCR repertoire analysis. The library relied on multiplex PCR. TCRdb names Illumina MiSeq as the instrument used. Both TCR gamma (TRG) and TCR delta (TRD) chains were sequenced from each sorted gammadelta T cell sample. As for the authors' bioinformatics: Clonotype tree plots, accumulated frequency of the top 20 clonotypes, diversity index (DI) and D75 metrics were included in the repertoire analyses. TCRdb reprocessed the public reads with the caller CATT; rows with the same DNA were merged afterwards. The authors' filters were not applied to this entry. The sample profile shows 75,000 to 95,000 delta-chain clones; 0.75% to 1% of them were found once. Of the sample, 7.5% to 10% is held by the ten largest clones.

The sequencing sample was made of gamma-delta T cells from blood. This receptor was identified in a pool of human donors (malaria-infected and uninfected, not separated). This receptor chain uses TRDV2 and TRDJ1, and perhaps TRDD3 as D gene, on 5 matching bases. The DNA is TGTGCCTGTGGCGCAGTTTTAGGTGTGGGATCGAACACCGATAAACTCATCTTT. This gives the protein CACGAVLGVGSNTDKLIF.